These T cell receptor beta chains were read from a single sample in a study of Ad26.COV2.S vaccination and SARS-CoV-2 variants. Assay: immunoSEQ multiplex PCR; the TCRdb copy retains only in-frame clones and omits some. The table records hundreds of thousands of clones, about 87% of them present only once. The specimen was peripheral blood, collected in a trial of Ad26.COV2.S vaccine versus placebo. These TCRs come from a person aged 18 to 59 who received the Ad26.COV2.S COVID-19 vaccine or a placebo. Each CDR3 is given with its conserved first and last residue. D genes are given only for firm matches. Size tells how often a clone was seen (once, few, many) or the class of an expanded clone, and some rows leave it out.

V	size	J	length	D	DNA	CDR3
TRBV19	.	TRBJ1-3	16	.	TGTGCCAGCCGAAACCGGGACGATATTTCTGGAAACACCATATATTTT	CASRNRDDISGNTIYF
TRBV2	.	TRBJ1-1	12	TRBD1	TGTGCCAGCAGGGGGACAGGGGGAAGAGCTTTCTTT	CASRGTGGRAFF
TRBV28	.	TRBJ1-1	14	.	TGTGCCAGCAGCTCAGGGGCCCAAGGCACTGAAGCTTTCTTT	CASSSGAQGTEAFF
TRBV5-4	.	TRBJ1-2	11	TRBD1	TGTGCCAGCAGTTTGGGGGACAGAGATTACTTC	CASSLGDRDYF
TRBV5-1	.	TRBJ1-1	16	.	TGCGCCAGCAGCTCAAAATCGGGGGGATGGAACACTGAAGCTTTCTTT	CASSSKSGGWNTEAFF
TRBV25-1	.	TRBJ1-6	14	TRBD1	TGTGCCAGCAGGGAACAGGGGGCAAGCTCACCCCTCCACTTT	CASREQGASSPLHF
TRBV4-2	.	TRBJ2-1	13	.	TGTGCCAGCAGCCAAGATTGGGGCACGGAGCAGTTCTTC	CASSQDWGTEQFF
TRBV7-2	.	TRBJ2-5	13	.	TGTGCCAGCAGCTTAGTGACTGGGGAGACCCAGTACTTC	CASSLVTGETQYF
TRBV2	few	TRBJ1-5	15	.	TGTGCCAGCAGTGAAGCTCGGGTGAGCAATCAGCCCCAGCATTTT	CASSEARVSNQPQHF
TRBV6-6	.	TRBJ2-2	12	.	TGTGCCAGCAGTTACGGCGCCGGGGAGCTGTTTTTT	CASSYGAGELFF
TRBV4-2	.	TRBJ2-1	16	TRBD1	TGTGCCAGCAGCCAAGATCGGACAGGACACTACAATGAGCAGTTCTTC	CASSQDRTGHYNEQFF
TRBV19	.	TRBJ1-1	12	.	TGTGCCAGTAGTACTTTGAACACTGAAGCTTTCTTT	CASSTLNTEAFF
TRBV11-2	.	TRBJ1-1	13	.	TGTGCCAGCAGCTCCCAAGAGAACACTGAAGCTTTCTTT	CASSSQENTEAFF
TRBV19	.	TRBJ1-2	14	TRBD1	TGTGCCAGTAGTTTGGACAGGAGCAACTATGGCTACACCTTC	CASSLDRSNYGYTF
TRBV5-6	.	TRBJ2-5	18	TRBD2	TGTGCCAGCAGCTTCTTTATAGTGCGGGAGAAAGTCCAAGAGACCCAGTACTTC	CASSFFIVREKVQETQYF
TRBV27	.	TRBJ2-1	12	.	TGTGCCAGCAGTTTGCTCCCTAATGAGCAGTTCTTC	CASSLLPNEQFF
TRBV11-2	once	TRBJ2-1	16	.	TGTGCCAGCAGCTTCACTCCAACAGGGATTTACAATGAGCAGTTCTTC	CASSFTPTGIYNEQFF
TRBV18	.	TRBJ1-1	19	.	TGTGCCAGCTCACCAGACGGTAGATTGACAGAGTCTTTGAACACTGAAGCTTTCTTT	CASSPDGRLTESLNTEAFF
TRBV19	.	TRBJ1-5	16	.	TGTGCCAGTAGTTCCAGACAGGTGATTAGCAATCAGCCCCAGCATTTT	CASSSRQVISNQPQHF
TRBV5-6	.	TRBJ2-2	13	.	TGTGCCAGCAGCTTAGACAGGTTCGGGGAGCTGTTTTTT	CASSLDRFGELFF
TRBV11-3	.	TRBJ2-7	13	.	TGTGCCAGCAGCTTGATAGGCCTCTCCGAGCAGTACTTC	CASSLIGLSEQYF
TRBV12-5	.	TRBJ1-1	15	.	TGTGCTAGTGGTTTGGTAAAATCTGGTAGCACTGAAGCTTTCTTT	CASGLVKSGSTEAFF
TRBV5-1	.	TRBJ2-3	16	TRBD2	TGCGCCAGCAGCTTTTCGACTAGCGGGAGAGGGGATACGCAGTATTTT	CASSFSTSGRGDTQYF
TRBV29-1	.	TRBJ2-7	12	.	TGCAGCGTGGCCTCTACAGGGTTCGAGCAGTACTTC	CSVASTGFEQYF